The rows below give T cell receptor beta chains drawn from one sample of a study of blood T cell repertoires in COVID-19. Data came from immunoSEQ multiplex PCR; TCRdb stores just in-frame clones and leaves some out. The sample gives around 25,000 clones, 70% to 90% of which show up once; roughly a tenth is in the top ten. Sequencing input: peripheral blood. The receptors were sampled from a man in his sixties or seventies with acute or convalescent COVID-19. Both conserved end residues are part of each CDR3. A D gene is named only where the DNA matches it firmly. Size is omitted from some rows. Given values are once, few, many or a class for expanded clones.

size	D	V	J	CDR3	DNA
-	-	TRBV9	TRBJ2-7	CASSPQGSGSYEQYF	TGTGCCAGCAGCCCCCAAGGAAGCGGCTCCTACGAGCAGTACTTC
-	-	TRBV4-1	TRBJ2-2	CASSQRGQNTGELFF	TGCGCCAGCAGCCAACGCGGACAGAACACCGGGGAGCTGTTTTTT
-	-	TRBV18	TRBJ2-7	CASSPTPSYEQYF	TGTGCCAGCTCACCAACACCTTCCTACGAGCAGTACTTC
-	TRBD2	TRBV7-2	TRBJ2-3	CASSLAGGPYTQYF	TGTGCCAGCAGTCTAGCGGGAGGGCCGTATACGCAGTATTTT
-	TRBD1	TRBV5-1	TRBJ1-2	CASSFRGGGSGYTF	TGCGCCAGCAGCTTTAGAGGGGGCGGCAGTGGCTACACCTTC
-	-	TRBV2	TRBJ1-5	CASSKEVEPQHF	TGTGCCAGCAGCAAAGAGGTGGAACCCCAGCATTTT
-	TRBD2	TRBV3-1/TRBV3-2	TRBJ2-4	CASSQATSGGAVAKNIQYF	TGTGCCAGCAGCCAAGCGACTAGCGGGGGGGCAGTAGCCAAAAACATTCAGTACTTC
-	-	TRBV13	TRBJ1-2	CASSFRGDTFNYGYTF	TGTGCCAGCAGCTTTAGAGGGGACACCTTTAACTATGGCTACACCTTC
-	-	TRBV5-8	TRBJ1-4	CASSLGRRGNEKLFF	TGTGCCAGCAGCTTGGGACGGAGGGGTAATGAAAAACTGTTTTTT
once	TRBD1	TRBV5-1	TRBJ1-2	CASSSRTGSTYGYTF	TGCGCCAGCAGCTCGCGGACAGGGTCCACCTATGGCTACACCTTC
-	TRBD1	TRBV7-9	TRBJ1-2	CASSSTGGNYGYTF	TGTGCCAGCAGCTCCACAGGGGGGAACTATGGCTACACCTTC
once	TRBD1	TRBV5-6	TRBJ1-4	CASSPGTGWANEKLFF	TGTGCCAGCAGCCCGGGGACAGGGTGGGCTAATGAAAAACTGTTTTTT
-	TRBD1	TRBV19	TRBJ1-5	CASSPGQAFNQPQHF	TGTGCCAGTAGTCCCGGACAGGCCTTCAATCAGCCCCAGCATTTT
-	-	TRBV5-4	TRBJ2-7	CASSIPRVSEQYF	TGTGCCAGCAGCATCCCGCGGGTGTCCGAGCAGTACTTC
-	-	TRBV6-4	TRBJ1-3	CASSDSKVEVSSGNTIYF	TGTGCCAGCAGTGACTCGAAGGTGGAGGTAAGCTCTGGAAACACCATATATTTT
-	-	TRBV19	TRBJ1-1	CASSQQGDTEAFF	TGTGCCAGTAGTCAACAGGGTGACACTGAAGCTTTCTTT
-	-	TRBV28	TRBJ1-5	CASSFGGPNQPQHF	TGTGCCAGCAGTTTTGGAGGTCCCAATCAGCCCCAGCATTTT
few	TRBD1	TRBV5-3	TRBJ1-2	CARSFDRGRSFRYGYTF	TGTGCCAGAAGCTTTGACAGGGGCCGTTCCTTTAGATATGGCTACACCTTC
-	-	TRBV3-1/TRBV3-2	TRBJ1-6	CASSQDRGSGPLHF	TGTGCCAGCAGCCAAGATCGGGGAAGCGGACCCCTCCACTTT
once	TRBD2	TRBV27	TRBJ2-1	CASSPGLAGGNEQFF	TGTGCCAGCAGCCCGGGACTAGCGGGGGGCAATGAGCAGTTCTTC
-	-	TRBV2	TRBJ1-1	CASSDLRDTEAFF	TGTGCCAGCAGTGATCTCAGGGACACTGAAGCTTTCTTT
few	-	TRBV18	TRBJ2-7	CASSPRVAYEQYF	TGTGCCAGCTCACCCCGGGTCGCCTACGAGCAGTACTTC
-	TRBD1	TRBV10-3	TRBJ2-1	CAIRDQTGPNEQFF	TGTGCCATCAGGGACCAGACAGGGCCCAATGAGCAGTTCTTC
-	TRBD2	TRBV6-1	TRBJ2-2	CASSATSGGADTGELFF	TGTGCCAGCAGTGCTACTAGCGGGGGGGCCGACACCGGGGAGCTGTTTTTT
-	TRBD1	TRBV5-4	TRBJ1-6	CASSLRQGSGSPLHF	TGTGCCAGCAGCTTGCGACAGGGATCGGGTTCACCCCTCCACTTT
-	-	TRBV15	TRBJ1-5	CATSRDLTVDQPQHF	TGTGCCACCAGCAGAGATTTAACAGTAGATCAGCCCCAGCATTTT
-	-	TRBV5-5	TRBJ1-1	CASSWGQNTEAFF	TGTGCCAGCAGCTGGGGACAGAACACTGAAGCTTTCTTT
-	TRBD1	TRBV5-5	TRBJ1-6	CASSLEGGGSPLHF	TGTGCCAGCAGCTTGGAAGGGGGCGGTTCACCCCTCCACTTT
-	-	TRBV2	TRBJ2-7	CASSEAAVKQYF	TGTGCCAGCAGTGAAGCGGCGGTCAAGCAGTACTTC
once	TRBD1	TRBV5-1	TRBJ2-5	CASGDPTGAETQYF	TGCGCCAGCGGCGACCCAACAGGGGCAGAGACCCAGTACTTC
-	-	TRBV7-9	TRBJ2-2	CASSFGANTGELFF	TGTGCCAGCAGCTTCGGAGCGAACACCGGGGAGCTGTTTTTT
-	-	TRBV6-5	TRBJ1-2	CASSLRGAGFYGYTF	TGTGCCAGCAGCCTACGGGGAGCGGGGTTTTATGGCTACACCTTC
once	-	TRBV28	TRBJ2-5	CASSYLLWTSQETQYF	TGTGCCAGCAGCTACCTGCTTTGGACTTCCCAAGAGACCCAGTACTTC
-	TRBD1	TRBV5-1	TRBJ1-2	CASSPTGSSHGYTF	TGCGCCAGCAGCCCGACAGGGAGTAGCCATGGCTACACCTTC
-	-	TRBV11-3	TRBJ2-5	CASSYGGSRGGETQYF	TGTGCCAGCAGCTACGGCGGGTCTCGCGGTGGAGAGACCCAGTACTTC
-	TRBD2	TRBV9	TRBJ2-5	CASSPTRGAGGFETQYF	TGTGCCAGCAGCCCCACGAGGGGGGCGGGAGGGTTCGAGACCCAGTACTTC
-	TRBD1	TRBV2	TRBJ1-5	CASSEPGGSNQPQHF	TGTGCCAGCAGTGAACCAGGGGGTAGCAATCAGCCCCAGCATTTT
-	TRBD2	TRBV25-1	TRBJ2-7	CASSPRLAAHYEQYF	TGTGCCAGCAGTCCGCGGCTAGCGGCACACTACGAGCAGTACTTC
-	-	TRBV3-1/TRBV3-2	TRBJ2-7	CASSQVGEQYF	TGTGCCAGCAGCCAAGTCGGGGAGCAGTACTTC